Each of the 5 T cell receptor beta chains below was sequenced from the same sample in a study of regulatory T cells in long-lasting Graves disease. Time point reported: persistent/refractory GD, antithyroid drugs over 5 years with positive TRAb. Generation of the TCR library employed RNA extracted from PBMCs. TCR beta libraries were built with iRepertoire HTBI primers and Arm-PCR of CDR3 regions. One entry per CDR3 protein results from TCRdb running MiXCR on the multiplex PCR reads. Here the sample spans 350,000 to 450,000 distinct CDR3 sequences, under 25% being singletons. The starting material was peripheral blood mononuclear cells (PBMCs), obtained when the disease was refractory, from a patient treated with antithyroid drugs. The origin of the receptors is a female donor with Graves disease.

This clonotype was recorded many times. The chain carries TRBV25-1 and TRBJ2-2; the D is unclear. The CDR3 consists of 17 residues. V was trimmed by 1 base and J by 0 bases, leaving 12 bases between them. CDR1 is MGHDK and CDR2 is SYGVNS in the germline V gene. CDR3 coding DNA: TGTGCCAGCAGTGAATTAGGACGTCTCGCGAACACCGGGGAGCTGTTTTTT. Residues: CASSELGRLANTGELFF.

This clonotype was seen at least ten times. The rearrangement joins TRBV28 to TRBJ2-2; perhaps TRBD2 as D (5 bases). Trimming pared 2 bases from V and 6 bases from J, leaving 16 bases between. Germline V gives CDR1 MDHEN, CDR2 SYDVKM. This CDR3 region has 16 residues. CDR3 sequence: CASSLLRGTIAGELFF. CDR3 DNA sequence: TGTGCCAGCAGTTTACTTCGGGGTACCATCGCCGGGGAGCTGTTTTTT.

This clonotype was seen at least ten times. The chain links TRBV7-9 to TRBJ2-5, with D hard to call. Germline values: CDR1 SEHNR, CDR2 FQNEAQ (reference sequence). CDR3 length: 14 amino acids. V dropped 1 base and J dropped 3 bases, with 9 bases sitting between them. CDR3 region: CASSLVEREETQYF. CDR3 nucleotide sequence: TGTGCCAGCAGCTTAGTGGAGAGAGAAGAGACCCAGTACTTC.

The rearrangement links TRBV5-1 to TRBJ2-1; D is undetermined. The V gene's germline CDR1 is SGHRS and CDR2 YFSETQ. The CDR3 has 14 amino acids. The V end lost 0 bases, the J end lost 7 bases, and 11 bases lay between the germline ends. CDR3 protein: CASSLEPSRNEQFF. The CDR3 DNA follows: TGCGCCAGCAGCTTGGAACCTAGTAGAAATGAGCAGTTCTTC.

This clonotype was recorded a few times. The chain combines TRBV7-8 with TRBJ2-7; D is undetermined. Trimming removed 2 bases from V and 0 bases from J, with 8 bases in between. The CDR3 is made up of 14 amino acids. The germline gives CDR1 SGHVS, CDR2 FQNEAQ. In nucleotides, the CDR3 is TGTGCCAGCAGCTTACACACCAGCTCCTACGAGCAGTACTTC. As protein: CASSLHTSSYEQYF.